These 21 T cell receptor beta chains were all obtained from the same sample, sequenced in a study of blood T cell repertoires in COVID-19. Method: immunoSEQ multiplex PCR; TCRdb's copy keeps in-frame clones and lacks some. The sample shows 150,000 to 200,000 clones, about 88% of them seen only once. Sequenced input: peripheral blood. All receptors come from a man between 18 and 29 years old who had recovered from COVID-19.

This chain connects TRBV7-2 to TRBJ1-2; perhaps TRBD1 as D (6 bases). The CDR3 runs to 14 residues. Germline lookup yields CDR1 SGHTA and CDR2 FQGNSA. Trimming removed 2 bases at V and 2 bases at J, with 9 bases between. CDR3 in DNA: TGTGCCAGCAGCTTAAACAGGGCGAACTATGGCTACACCTTC. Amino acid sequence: CASSLNRANYGYTF.

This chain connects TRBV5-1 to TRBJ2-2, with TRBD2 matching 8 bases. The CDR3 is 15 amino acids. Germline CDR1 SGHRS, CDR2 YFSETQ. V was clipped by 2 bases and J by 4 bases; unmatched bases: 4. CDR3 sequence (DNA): TGCGCCAGCAGCTTTAGCGGGATCAGCACCGGGGAGCTGTTTTTT. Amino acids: CASSFSGISTGELFF.

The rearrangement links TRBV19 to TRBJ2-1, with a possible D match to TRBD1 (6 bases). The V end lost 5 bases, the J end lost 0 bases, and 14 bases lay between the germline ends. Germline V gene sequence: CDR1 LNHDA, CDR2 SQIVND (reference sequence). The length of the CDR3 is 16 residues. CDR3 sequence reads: CASSWVGGSSYNEQFF. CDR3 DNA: TGTGCCAGTAGTTGGGTTGGGGGCAGCTCCTACAATGAGCAGTTCTTC.

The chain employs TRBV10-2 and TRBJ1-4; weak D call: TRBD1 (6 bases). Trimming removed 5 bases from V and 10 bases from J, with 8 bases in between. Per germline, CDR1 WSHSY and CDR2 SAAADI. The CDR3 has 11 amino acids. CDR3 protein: CASSRGGKLFF. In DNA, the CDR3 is TGCGCCAGCAGTCGAGGGGGAAAACTGTTTTTT.

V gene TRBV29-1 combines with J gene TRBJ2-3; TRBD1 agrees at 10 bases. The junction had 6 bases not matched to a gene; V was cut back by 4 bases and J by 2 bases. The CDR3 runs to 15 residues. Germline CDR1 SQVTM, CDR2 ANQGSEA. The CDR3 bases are TGCAGCGTTGTCCCGGGACAGGGGACCACAGATACGCAGTATTTT. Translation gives CSVVPGQGTTDTQYF.

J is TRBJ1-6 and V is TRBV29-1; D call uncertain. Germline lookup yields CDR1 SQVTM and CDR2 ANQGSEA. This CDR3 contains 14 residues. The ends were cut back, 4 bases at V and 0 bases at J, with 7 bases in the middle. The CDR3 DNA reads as TGCAGCGTTGCTCGGAGCTCCTATAATTCACCCCTCCACTTT. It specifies CSVARSSYNSPLHF.

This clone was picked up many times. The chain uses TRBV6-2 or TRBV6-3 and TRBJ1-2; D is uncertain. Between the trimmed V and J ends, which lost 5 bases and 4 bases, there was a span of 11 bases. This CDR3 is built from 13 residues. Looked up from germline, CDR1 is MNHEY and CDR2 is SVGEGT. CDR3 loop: CASSPAVSYGYTF. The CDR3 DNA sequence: TGTGCCAGCAGTCCCGCGGTTAGCTATGGCTACACCTTC.

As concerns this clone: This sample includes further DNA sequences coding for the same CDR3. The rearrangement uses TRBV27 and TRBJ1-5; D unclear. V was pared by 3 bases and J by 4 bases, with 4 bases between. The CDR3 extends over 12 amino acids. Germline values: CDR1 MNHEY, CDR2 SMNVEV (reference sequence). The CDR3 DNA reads TGTGCCAGCAGTTTCCTGAATCAGCCCCAGCATTTT. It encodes CASSFLNQPQHF.

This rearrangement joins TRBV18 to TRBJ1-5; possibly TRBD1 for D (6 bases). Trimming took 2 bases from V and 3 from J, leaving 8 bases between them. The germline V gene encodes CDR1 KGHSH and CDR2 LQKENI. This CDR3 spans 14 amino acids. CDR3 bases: TGTGCCAGCTCACCAGGACAGCCCAATCAGCCCCAGCATTTT. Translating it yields CASSPGQPNQPQHF.

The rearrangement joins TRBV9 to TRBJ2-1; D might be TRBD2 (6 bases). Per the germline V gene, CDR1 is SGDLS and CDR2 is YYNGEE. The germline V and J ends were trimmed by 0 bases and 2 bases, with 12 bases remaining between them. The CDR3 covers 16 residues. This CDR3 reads CASSVVGTGAYNEQFF. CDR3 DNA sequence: TGTGCCAGCAGCGTAGTGGGGACGGGAGCCTACAATGAGCAGTTCTTC.

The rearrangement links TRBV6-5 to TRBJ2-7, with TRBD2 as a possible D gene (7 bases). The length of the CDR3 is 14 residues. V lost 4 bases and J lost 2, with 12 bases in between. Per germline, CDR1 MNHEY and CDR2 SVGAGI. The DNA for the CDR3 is TGTGCCAGCAGTTTGGGGGGGACAACCTACGAGCAGTACTTC. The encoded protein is CASSLGGTTYEQYF.

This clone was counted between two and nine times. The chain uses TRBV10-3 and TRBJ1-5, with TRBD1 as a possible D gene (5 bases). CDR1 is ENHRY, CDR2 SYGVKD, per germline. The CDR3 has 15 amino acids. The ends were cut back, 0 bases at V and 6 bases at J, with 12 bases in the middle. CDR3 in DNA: TGTGCCATCAGTGAGTCTGGTCAGGGAGGTCAGCCCCAGCATTTT. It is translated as CAISESGQGGQPQHF.

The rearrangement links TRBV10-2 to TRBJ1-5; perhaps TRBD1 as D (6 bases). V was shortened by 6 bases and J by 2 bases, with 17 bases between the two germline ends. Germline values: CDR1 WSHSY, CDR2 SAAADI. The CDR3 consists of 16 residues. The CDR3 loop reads CASREQGMMGNQPQHF. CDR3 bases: TGCGCCAGCAGGGAACAGGGAATGATGGGCAATCAGCCCCAGCATTTT.

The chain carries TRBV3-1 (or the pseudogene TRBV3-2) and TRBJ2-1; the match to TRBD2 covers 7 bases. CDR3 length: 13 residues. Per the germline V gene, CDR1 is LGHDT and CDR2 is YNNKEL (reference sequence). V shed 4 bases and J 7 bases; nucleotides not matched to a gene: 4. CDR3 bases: TGTGCCAGCAGCCCGGGGCGGGGGAATGAGCAGTTCTTC. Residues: CASSPGRGNEQFF.

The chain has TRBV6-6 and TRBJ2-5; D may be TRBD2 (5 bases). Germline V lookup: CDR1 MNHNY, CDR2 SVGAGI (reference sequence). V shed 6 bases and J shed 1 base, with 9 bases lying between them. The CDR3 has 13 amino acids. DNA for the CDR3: TGTGCCAGCAGGCCCCGGGGCCAAGAGACCCAGTACTTC. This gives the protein CASRPRGQETQYF.

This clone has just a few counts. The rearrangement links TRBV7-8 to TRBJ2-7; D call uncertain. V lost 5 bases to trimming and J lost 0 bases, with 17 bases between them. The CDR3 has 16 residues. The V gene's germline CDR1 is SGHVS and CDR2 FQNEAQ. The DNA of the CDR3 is TGTGCCAGCAGCCCCAGGCGCCGCAGTAGCTCCTACGAGCAGTACTTC. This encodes CASSPRRRSSSYEQYF.

The DNA of the CDR3 is TGTGCCAGCAGCCGCTATCAGGGAGGTGCCTACAATGAGCAGTTCTTC. Translated: CASSRYQGGAYNEQFF. J is TRBJ2-1 and V is TRBV13; D may be TRBD2 (6 bases). The V gene lost 5 bases and the J gene lost 2 bases, with 16 bases spanning the gap. This CDR3 is 16 amino acids long. CDR1 is PRHDT and CDR2 is FYEKMQ in the germline V gene (reference sequence).

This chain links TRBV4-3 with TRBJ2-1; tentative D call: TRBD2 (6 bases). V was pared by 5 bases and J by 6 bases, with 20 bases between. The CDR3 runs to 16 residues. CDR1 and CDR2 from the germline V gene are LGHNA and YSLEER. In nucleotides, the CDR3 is TGCGCCAGCAGCTCCCTCGGGACTCGGGGATCCAATGAGCAGTTCTTC. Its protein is CASSSLGTRGSNEQFF.

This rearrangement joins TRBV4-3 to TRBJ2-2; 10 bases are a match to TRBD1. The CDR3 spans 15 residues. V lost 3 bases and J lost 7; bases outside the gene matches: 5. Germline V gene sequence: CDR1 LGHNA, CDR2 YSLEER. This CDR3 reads CASSHQDRGGGELFF. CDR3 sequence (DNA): TGCGCCAGCAGCCACCAGGACAGGGGGGGCGGGGAGCTGTTTTTT.

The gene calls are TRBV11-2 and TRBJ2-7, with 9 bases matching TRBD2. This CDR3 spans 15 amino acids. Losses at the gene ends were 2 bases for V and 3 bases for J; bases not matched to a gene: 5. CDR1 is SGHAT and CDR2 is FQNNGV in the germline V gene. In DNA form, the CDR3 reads TGTGCCAGCAGCTTAAACCTAGCGGGATTCTACGAGCAGTACTTC. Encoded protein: CASSLNLAGFYEQYF.

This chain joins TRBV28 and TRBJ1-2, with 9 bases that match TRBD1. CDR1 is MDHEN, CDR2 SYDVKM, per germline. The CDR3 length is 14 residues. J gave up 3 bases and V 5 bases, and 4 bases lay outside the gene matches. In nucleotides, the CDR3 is TGTGCCAGCAGTCCTCGGACAGGGGACTATGGCTACACCTTC. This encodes CASSPRTGDYGYTF.